This TCR beta chain was captured in a study of T cell repertoires in ileal Crohn's disease. Across the whole study: Median disease duration was nearly eight years; approximately 32% smoked at surgery.

This CDR3 is 16 amino acids long. CDR1 and CDR2 (germline): SEHNR, FQNEAQ (reference sequence). V gave up 4 bases and J gave up 4 bases, with 16 bases separating them. Produced via immunoSEQ multiplex PCR; TCRdb's table is partial and in-frame only. Of thousands of clones listed, roughly 72% are singletons. The sequence was collected from an adult with Crohn's disease. This chain joins TRBV7-9 and TRBJ2-2; maybe TRBD2 (6 bases). Sequences were obtained from ileal tissue. CDR3 loop: CASSYTRGVRTGELFF. CDR3 bases: TGTGCCAGCAGCTACACGCGGGGCGTTCGCACCGGGGAGCTGTTTTTT.